The 26 T cell receptor beta chains in this list originate from one sample, sequenced in a study of blood T cell repertoires in COVID-19. Sequenced by immunoSEQ multiplex PCR; TCRdb stores in-frame clones only, minus some. Among some 150,000 clones listed, 70% to 85% were seen once. The sequenced material came from peripheral blood. The source of these receptors is a woman between 50 and 59 years old in a cohort sampled during active or convalescent COVID-19.

The V and J genes are TRBV6-2 or TRBV6-3 and TRBJ2-3; TRBD2 matches at 10 bases. Germline CDR1 MNHEY, CDR2 SVGEGT. The CDR3 totals 14 residues. The junction had 5 bases not matched to a gene; V was cut back by 1 base and J by 10 bases. CDR3 bases: TGTGCCAGCAGTTACTTCGGACTAGCGGATTCGCAGTATTTT. It yields the protein CASSYFGLADSQYF.

The rearrangement uses TRBV18 and TRBJ1-4; D is possibly TRBD1 (5 bases). Trimming shortened V by 6 bases and J by 6 bases, and 17 bases separated the two germline ends. The CDR3 is made up of 15 amino acids. Germline lookup yields CDR1 KGHSH and CDR2 LQKENI. The CDR3 nucleotides are TGTGCCAGCTCGCTCCAGGGAGGGCAGGATGAAAAACTGTTTTTT. Protein sequence: CASSLQGGQDEKLFF. The variable domain in full, with the rest retrieved from reference TRBV18 and TRBJ1-4, is NAGVMQNPRHLVRRRGQEARLRCSPMKGHSHVYWYRQLPEEGLKFMVYLQKENIIDESGMPKERFSAEFPKEGPSILRIQQVVRGDSAAYFCASSLQGGQDEKLFFGSGTQLSVL.

The rearrangement joins TRBV27 to TRBJ1-6, with 7 bases identical to TRBD1. The V gene end was trimmed by 3 bases and the J gene end by 8 bases; junction bases not matched to a gene: 10. This CDR3 is built from 16 residues. Germline values: CDR1 MNHEY, CDR2 SMNVEV (reference sequence). The CDR3 sequence is CASSFLTGLGDSPLHF. The CDR3 DNA is TGTGCCAGCAGTTTCCTGACAGGGCTGGGGGATTCACCCCTCCACTTT.

V gene TRBV7-2 combines with J gene TRBJ2-4; a weak D match, TRBD2 (6 bases). Germline V CDR1 and CDR2: SGHTA, FQGNSA. This CDR3 comprises 15 residues. V was clipped by 5 bases and J by 1 base, with 12 bases between them. The CDR3 nucleotides are TGTGCCAGCAGCCCACACGCGGGGGCCAAAAACATTCAGTACTTC. Its translation: CASSPHAGAKNIQYF.

The rearrangement joins TRBV7-2 to TRBJ1-6, with 7 bases aligning to TRBD1. This CDR3 is 14 amino acids long. Trimming at V came to 6 bases and at J to 5 bases, leaving 4 bases not matched to a gene. Germline CDR1 SGHTA, CDR2 FQGNSA. The CDR3 loop is CASSRQGHNSPLHF. For the CDR3, the DNA is TGTGCCAGCAGTCGACAGGGACATAATTCACCCCTCCACTTT.

The chain joins TRBV6-2 or TRBV6-3 to TRBJ1-6; D is ambiguous. The CDR3 is 12 amino acids. Germline lookup yields CDR1 MNHEY and CDR2 SVGEGT. Trimming left V 2 bases short and J 10 bases short, with 6 bases between. Here the CDR3 reads CASSYVASPLHF. The CDR3 DNA reads TGTGCCAGCAGTTACGTGGCCTCACCCCTCCACTTT.

This chain joins TRBV18 and TRBJ1-2; D may be TRBD1 (5 bases). The CDR3 is 14 residues long. Germline values: CDR1 KGHSH, CDR2 LQKENI. V shed 3 bases and J shed 4 bases, with 12 bases lying between them. CDR3 bases: TGTGCCAGCTCACCGGGTCCTACAGGCTATGGCTACACCTTC. This codes for CASSPGPTGYGYTF.

The chain joins TRBV6-5 to TRBJ1-4; D gene uncertain. Per germline, CDR1 MNHEY and CDR2 SVGAGI. Trimming removed 8 bases at V and 6 bases at J, with 10 bases between. The CDR3 is 12 residues long. The CDR3 spells CASWAPDEKLFF. In DNA form, the CDR3 reads TGTGCCAGCTGGGCCCCGGATGAAAAACTGTTTTTT.

This chain's CDR3 is CAWSPAGLAGAGANVLTF. CDR3 coding DNA: TGTGCCTGGAGTCCGGCAGGACTAGCGGGGGCTGGGGCCAACGTCCTGACTTTC. V and J are TRBV30 and TRBJ2-6; 13 bases are shared with TRBD2. The CDR3 is made up of 18 amino acids. The V and J ends lost 2 bases and 2 bases, in that order; junction bases with no gene match: 6. From germline, CDR1 is GTSNPN and CDR2 SVGIG (reference sequence).

As to this clone: The junction shows a germline mismatch at one end, possibly a read error. The chain uses TRBV7-7 and TRBJ2-5, with 10 bases that match TRBD2. Germline V CDR1 and CDR2: SSHAT, FNYEAQ (reference sequence). The CDR3 has 16 amino acids. CDR3 DNA sequence: TGTGCTAGCAGCTTAGGGACTAGCGTTTTCCAAGAGACCCAGTACTTC. Translation: CASSLGTSVFQETQYF.

The chain couples TRBV19 to TRBJ1-1; tentative D call: TRBD1 (6 bases). Germline loops: CDR1 LNHDA, CDR2 SQIVND (reference sequence). V dropped 4 bases and J dropped 5 bases, with 11 bases sitting between them. The CDR3 is 13 amino acids. The CDR3 sequence is CASSTVGGTEAFF. The CDR3 coding sequence is TGTGCCAGTAGTACGGTAGGGGGAACTGAAGCTTTCTTT.

This clone has only one observation. This chain links TRBV6-5 with TRBJ2-3; TRBD2 is a possible D gene (6 bases). Germline lookup yields CDR1 MNHEY and CDR2 SVGAGI. This CDR3 is 15 amino acids long. V was shortened by 10 bases and J by 2 bases, with 19 bases between the two germline ends. CDR3 DNA sequence: TGTGCCATTAATCGGGGCGGGGCAAACACAGATACGCAGTATTTT. This sequence encodes CAINRGGANTDTQYF.

V usage is TRBV19 and J usage is TRBJ2-3, with D perhaps TRBD2 (7 bases). V lost 7 bases and J 2 bases, leaving 19 bases between the germline ends. The CDR3 contains 16 residues. The germline V gene encodes CDR1 LNHDA and CDR2 SQIVND (reference sequence). In DNA form, the CDR3 reads TGTGCCAGTAAACGATTAGGGGGGGGGAACACAGATACGCAGTATTTT. Residues: CASKRLGGGNTDTQYF.

V usage is TRBV5-1 and J usage is TRBJ2-5, with D perhaps TRBD1 (6 bases). CDR3 size: 20 residues. The germline V gene encodes CDR1 SGHRS and CDR2 YFSETQ. Trimming shortened V by 2 bases and J by 1 base, and 27 bases separated the two germline ends. The CDR3 loop is CASSLRAAVGAPGGQETQYF. For the CDR3, the DNA is TGCGCCAGCAGCTTAAGGGCTGCGGTGGGGGCTCCTGGGGGCCAAGAGACCCAGTACTTC.

The V gene is TRBV10-2, the J gene TRBJ2-3; a possible D gene is TRBD2 (5 bases). Trimming stripped 2 bases from V and 6 bases from J, with 15 bases between. There are 15 residues in the CDR3. Germline V gene data show CDR1 as WSHSY and CDR2 as SAAADI. The CDR3 coding sequence is TGCGCCAGCAGTGAGGACGGGGTCGGGGAGGATACGCAGTATTTT. The encoded protein is CASSEDGVGEDTQYF.

The chain combines TRBV6-6 with TRBJ1-2; no firm D call. The germline CDR1 and CDR2 sequences are MNHNY and SVGAGI (reference sequence). V dropped 10 bases and J dropped 2 bases, with 17 bases sitting between them. The CDR3 covers 14 residues. The CDR3 loop is CATLPAGRNYGYTF. CDR3 coding DNA: TGTGCCACCCTCCCCGCCGGGAGGAACTATGGCTACACCTTC.

The V and J genes are TRBV7-2 and TRBJ2-2, with 8 bases lining up with TRBD2. The CDR3 length is 18 residues. Unmatched junction bases numbered 14, after V lost 4 bases and J lost 4 bases. Looked up from germline, CDR1 is SGHTA and CDR2 is FQGNSA. The CDR3, as DNA: TGTGCCAGCAGCTCTAGGGGAATTAGCGGGACACGCACCGGGGAGCTGTTTTTT. Translation gives CASSSRGISGTRTGELFF.

The rearrangement links TRBV4-3 to TRBJ2-7; 7 bases match TRBD2. V trimming: 3 bases; J trimming: 0 bases; junction bases outside the gene matches: 14. Germline CDR1 and CDR2: LGHNA and YSLEER. The CDR3 is made up of 18 amino acids. The CDR3 sequence is CASSQALDGGTSSYEQYF. The DNA for the CDR3 is TGCGCCAGCAGCCAGGCCCTTGACGGGGGGACGAGCTCCTACGAGCAGTACTTC.

The J gene is TRBJ2-7, the V gene TRBV4-1, with D maybe TRBD1 (5 bases). The CDR3 contains 16 residues. The ends were cut back, 2 bases at V and 6 bases at J, with 20 bases in the middle. Per germline, CDR1 MGHRA and CDR2 YSYEKL. CDR3 in DNA: TGCGCCAGCAGCCAAAGTTTAAGGCAGGGTAGAACCGAGCAGTACTTC. Translated: CASSQSLRQGRTEQYF.

The rearrangement links TRBV13 to TRBJ1-1; a weak D match, TRBD1 (5 bases). The germline CDR1 and CDR2 sequences are PRHDT and FYEKMQ (reference sequence). V was shortened by 2 bases and J by 1 base, with 11 bases between the two germline ends. The CDR3 has 15 residues. The CDR3 loop is CASSLWARENTEAFF. The CDR3 nucleotides read TGTGCCAGCAGCTTATGGGCCAGGGAGAACACTGAAGCTTTCTTT.

The V gene is TRBV3-1 (or the pseudogene TRBV3-2), the J gene TRBJ1-1; D might be TRBD1 (5 bases). The CDR3 sequence is 12 residues long. V was cut by 2 bases and J by 4 bases, with 5 bases left in between. Germline CDR1 is LGHDT and CDR2 is YNNKEL (reference sequence). CDR3 residues: CASSQRGTEAFF. CDR3 nucleotides: TGTGCCAGCAGCCAAAGGGGCACTGAAGCTTTCTTT.

The chain links TRBV20-1 to TRBJ1-6; 7 positions match TRBD1. V shed 3 bases and J 6 bases; nucleotides not matched to a gene: 11. The CDR3 covers 16 residues. Germline-derived CDR1 and CDR2 are DFQATT and SNEGSKA (reference sequence). CDR3 sequence (DNA): TGCAGTGCTAGTGAATGGACAGGCGGTAGTAATTCACCCCTCCACTTT. Its translation: CSASEWTGGSNSPLHF.

The count of this clone is one. This chain connects TRBV5-1 to TRBJ1-2; possibly TRBD1 for D (5 bases). Germline V lookup: CDR1 SGHRS, CDR2 YFSETQ. The ends were cut back, 5 bases at V and 0 bases at J, with 11 bases in the middle. CDR3 length: 14 residues. The CDR3 DNA sequence: TGCGCCAGCAGGGACAACCCATCTAACTATGGCTACACCTTC. This translates into CASRDNPSNYGYTF.

The gene calls are TRBV5-6 and TRBJ2-7; 12 positions agree with TRBD1. In germline, CDR1 is SGHDT, CDR2 YYEEEE. Germline trimming cut 2 bases from V and 11 bases from J; bases unmatched to any gene: 8. The CDR3 extends over 14 amino acids. The CDR3 region is CASSFRDRGPSKYF. The CDR3 DNA is TGTGCCAGCAGCTTCCGGGACAGGGGGCCTTCGAAGTACTTC.

The chain has TRBV6-5 and TRBJ2-5; D unclear. The DNA matches TRBJ2-7 better at its end, which makes the J call doubtful. CDR3 length equals 15 residues. CDR1 is MNHEY, CDR2 SVGAGI, per germline. In DNA form, the CDR3 reads TGTGCCAGCAGTTCGTCACTTAGACTTATCTACGAGCAGTACTTC. As protein: CASSSSLRLIYEQYF.

The J gene is TRBJ2-7, the V gene TRBV19; D unresolved. The CDR3 extends over 14 amino acids. V lost 3 bases and J lost 3, with 12 bases in between. Germline assignment: CDR1 LNHDA and CDR2 SQIVND (reference sequence). The chain's CDR3 is CASSIGGLFYEQYF. The DNA of the CDR3 is TGTGCCAGTAGTATCGGCGGTCTATTCTACGAGCAGTACTTC.